The rows below give T cell receptor beta chains drawn from one sample of a study of T cells in Graves' hyperthyroidism and ophthalmopathy. Each CDR3 protein gets one entry after TCRdb re-called the multiplex PCR reads with MiXCR. Of around 600,000 distinct CDR3 sequences listed, roughly 15% are singletons. The sequencing input was blood. The receptors derive from a woman in her 50s with Graves' ophthalmopathy. Each CDR3 is given with its conserved first and last residue. D genes are given only for firm matches. Clone size is not always given. Where it is, it says once, few, many or a class for expanded clones.

CDR3 length: 14
D gene: TRBD1
V gene: TRBV20-1
clone size: .
J gene: TRBJ1-3
CDR3 DNA: TGCAGTGCTAGAGATGGGACAGGGACAGACACCATATATTTT
CDR3 protein: CSARDGTGTDTIYF

CDR3 length: 20
D gene: TRBD2
V gene: TRBV19
clone size: .
J gene: TRBJ2-2
CDR3 DNA: TGTGCCAGTAGTACCAGGACTAGCGGGCTTTACGAATTCAACACCGGGGAGCTGTTTTTT
CDR3 protein: CASSTRTSGLYEFNTGELFF

CDR3 length: 16
D gene: TRBD2
V gene: TRBV29-1
clone size: many
J gene: TRBJ2-1
CDR3 DNA: TGCAGCGTTGACCAACTAGCGGTTAGCTCCTACAATGAGCAGTTCTTC
CDR3 protein: CSVDQLAVSSYNEQFF

CDR3 length: 15
D gene: .
V gene: TRBV7-2
clone size: .
J gene: TRBJ2-7
CDR3 DNA: TGTGCCAGCAGTTTGGGGCGCACACGCTCCTACGAGCAGTACTTC
CDR3 protein: CASSLGRTRSYEQYF

CDR3 length: 14
D gene: TRBD1
V gene: TRBV11-2
clone size: .
J gene: TRBJ1-2
CDR3 DNA: TGTGCCAGCAGGGGGACAGCTTTCACCTTTGGCTACACCTTC
CDR3 protein: CASRGTAFTFGYTF

CDR3 length: 14
D gene: .
V gene: TRBV20-1
clone size: many
J gene: TRBJ2-3
CDR3 DNA: TGCAGTGCTAGGACCAGCGGCCTCACAGATACGCAGTATTTT
CDR3 protein: CSARTSGLTDTQYF

CDR3 length: 18
D gene: .
V gene: TRBV28
clone size: many
J gene: TRBJ1-6
CDR3 DNA: TGTGCCAGCAGTCGCCTAGCGTCGGGAAGGTTGGGCAATTCACCCCTCCACTTT
CDR3 protein: CASSRLASGRLGNSPLHF

CDR3 length: 15
D gene: .
V gene: TRBV2
clone size: many
J gene: TRBJ1-6
CDR3 DNA: TGTGCCAGCAGCGACATGGGAGGGGTTTCTTCACCCCTCCACTTT
CDR3 protein: CASSDMGGVSSPLHF

CDR3 length: 15
D gene: .
V gene: TRBV6-1
clone size: .
J gene: TRBJ1-3
CDR3 DNA: TGTGCCAGCACCCCTGGCCCTCTCTCTGGAAACACCATATATTTT
CDR3 protein: CASTPGPLSGNTIYF

CDR3 length: 17
D gene: TRBD2
V gene: TRBV10-3
clone size: few
J gene: TRBJ2-1
CDR3 DNA: TGTGCCATCAGTGAGTCGGTAGCGGGAGGGCCCTCCCATGAGCAGTTCTTC
CDR3 protein: CAISESVAGGPSHEQFF

CDR3 length: 13
D gene: .
V gene: TRBV5-1
clone size: many
J gene: TRBJ2-3
CDR3 DNA: TGCGCCAGCAGCTTGATGGCCGAAGATACGCAGTATTTT
CDR3 protein: CASSLMAEDTQYF

CDR3 length: 15
D gene: TRBD1
V gene: TRBV2
clone size: many
J gene: TRBJ2-7
CDR3 DNA: TGTGCCAGCAGTGAGAGGACAGGAGTATCCTACGAGCAGTACTTC
CDR3 protein: CASSERTGVSYEQYF

CDR3 length: 12
D gene: .
V gene: TRBV7-3
clone size: .
J gene: TRBJ1-1
CDR3 DNA: TGTGCCAGCAGCAACGGGGGGAAGGAAGCTTTCTTT
CDR3 protein: CASSNGGKEAFF

CDR3 length: 15
D gene: TRBD2
V gene: TRBV29-1
clone size: few
J gene: TRBJ2-1
CDR3 DNA: TGCAGCGTTGAGGGGACTAGCGGGAGGGCCTATGAGCAGTTCTTC
CDR3 protein: CSVEGTSGRAYEQFF

CDR3 length: 16
D gene: TRBD1
V gene: TRBV7-6
clone size: few
J gene: TRBJ1-1
CDR3 DNA: TGTGCCAGCAGCTCACCAGGACAGGGCGGGGGCTCTGAAGCTTTCTTT
CDR3 protein: CASSSPGQGGGSEAFF

CDR3 length: 16
D gene: TRBD2
V gene: TRBV4-3
clone size: .
J gene: TRBJ2-5
CDR3 DNA: TGCGCCAGCAGCCAAGACGCGGGGGGACTTCGGGAGACCCAGTACTTC
CDR3 protein: CASSQDAGGLRETQYF